These 9 T cell receptor beta chains were sequenced from one sample in a study of OX40 agonist ivuxolimab in advanced cancers. Libraries were prepared by immunoSEQ multiplex PCR; TCRdb keeps only in-frame clonotypes and omits some of them. The repertoire has fewer than 80,000 clones, roughly 84% of them found once; the top ten carry 6.1%. The material sequenced was CD4+ or CD8+ T cells sorted from blood, taken in a trial of the OX40 agonist ivuxolimab. The receptors were sampled from an adult with an advanced solid tumor such as melanoma, head and neck, liver or kidney cancer.

J is TRBJ2-5 and V is TRBV29-1; TRBD2 aligns across 10 bases. This CDR3 is built from 16 residues. Germline V gene lookup returns CDR1 SQVTM and CDR2 ANQGSEA. J lost 4 bases, V lost 3 bases, and 11 bases had no gene match. The CDR3 DNA sequence: TGCAGCGTTGAGCTCGCCAGCGGGAGGGCCGGAGAGACCCAGTACTTC. It is translated as CSVELASGRAGETQYF.

J is TRBJ1-3 and V is TRBV21-1; the D call in the table, TRBD1, was not verified against the DNA. TRBV21-1 is designated a pseudogene. The CDR3 contains 17 residues. The CDR3 loop is CASSSWTPQSSGNTIYF. In DNA, the CDR3 is TGTGCCAGCAGCTCTTGGACACCTCAGAGCTCTGGAAACACCATATATTTT.

This chain links TRBV6-5 with TRBJ1-1; 11 bases are a match to TRBD1. The V gene end was trimmed by 6 bases and the J gene end by 3 bases; junction bases not matched to a gene: 6. The CDR3 totals 15 residues. CDR1 is MNHEY, CDR2 SVGAGI, per germline. This chain's CDR3 is CASRKRGQGDTEAFF. The CDR3 DNA follows: TGTGCCAGCAGAAAAAGGGGACAGGGGGACACTGAAGCTTTCTTT.

The chain couples TRBV6-5 to TRBJ1-2; D uncertain. The V gene lost 6 bases and the J gene lost 8 bases, with 19 bases spanning the gap. This CDR3 is 14 amino acids long. CDR1 and CDR2 from the germline V gene are MNHEY and SVGAGI. CDR3 protein: CASSADRGVRGYTF. The CDR3, as DNA: TGTGCCAGCAGCGCGGATCGAGGAGTGAGAGGCTACACCTTC.

This clone occurred many times. The chain uses TRBV28 and TRBJ1-2; D not certain. V lost 5 bases and J 5 bases, leaving 9 bases between the germline ends. There are 12 residues in the CDR3. Germline V CDR1 and CDR2: MDHEN, SYDVKM. The CDR3 loop reads CASSPPGYGYTF. The CDR3 DNA is TGTGCCAGCAGTCCCCCGGGTTATGGCTACACCTTC.

V and J are TRBV5-1 and TRBJ1-2; no clear D gene. There are 15 residues in the CDR3. Germline V gene sequence: CDR1 SGHRS, CDR2 YFSETQ. The ends were cut back, 0 bases at V and 4 bases at J, with 13 bases in the middle. This CDR3 reads CASSLAGQTRYGYTF. Written as DNA, the CDR3 is TGCGCCAGCAGCTTGGCTGGTCAGACCCGCTATGGCTACACCTTC.

This clone was recorded only once. J is TRBJ2-7 and V is TRBV7-9, with 12 bases aligning to TRBD2. The CDR3 has 14 residues. CDR1 and CDR2 (germline): SEHNR, FQNEAQ (reference sequence). J was trimmed by 5 bases and V by 6 bases; bases with no gene match: 5. This CDR3 is CASRLAGGPNEQYF. CDR3 DNA sequence: TGTGCCAGCAGGCTAGCGGGAGGGCCTAACGAGCAGTACTTC.

This chain connects TRBV27 to TRBJ1-5; tentative D call: TRBD1 (6 bases). The CDR3 sequence is 14 residues long. V gave up 5 bases and J gave up 8 bases, with 16 bases separating them. CDR1 is MNHEY and CDR2 is SMNVEV in the germline V gene (reference sequence). CDR3 loop: CASSQGRGTEPQHF. In nucleotides, the CDR3 is TGTGCCAGCAGTCAGGGGAGGGGAACGGAGCCCCAGCATTTT.

This chain links TRBV2 with TRBJ2-7; D not resolved. The CDR3 extends over 12 amino acids. Trimming cost V 6 bases and J 5 bases, with 11 bases left between them. Germline V gene data show CDR1 as SNHLY and CDR2 as FYNNEI. This CDR3 is CASSKSNHEQYF. The CDR3 DNA reads TGTGCCAGCAGCAAATCGAACCACGAGCAGTACTTC.